This T cell receptor beta chain was identified during a study of T cell responses to AZD1222 COVID-19 vaccine. A single count supports this clone. This CDR3 region has 15 residues. Germline lookup yields CDR1 SGHAT and CDR2 FQDESV (reference sequence). V was trimmed by 5 bases and J by 1 base, leaving 12 bases between them. Clones were read by immunoSEQ multiplex PCR, and TCRdb kept only the in-frame ones, dropping some. This sample carries about 120,000 clones, 70% to 90% of them seen once, and the ten largest clones take roughly 8.9%. The sequenced sample was peripheral blood, obtained on day 0 of AZD1222 vaccination. The J gene is TRBJ1-3, the V gene TRBV11-1; no clear D gene. The receptor was isolated from an adult in good health. The CDR3, as DNA: TGTGCCAGCAGCAGGCTCGGGTCGTCTGGAAACACCATATATTTT. Encoded protein: CASSRLGSSGNTIYF.